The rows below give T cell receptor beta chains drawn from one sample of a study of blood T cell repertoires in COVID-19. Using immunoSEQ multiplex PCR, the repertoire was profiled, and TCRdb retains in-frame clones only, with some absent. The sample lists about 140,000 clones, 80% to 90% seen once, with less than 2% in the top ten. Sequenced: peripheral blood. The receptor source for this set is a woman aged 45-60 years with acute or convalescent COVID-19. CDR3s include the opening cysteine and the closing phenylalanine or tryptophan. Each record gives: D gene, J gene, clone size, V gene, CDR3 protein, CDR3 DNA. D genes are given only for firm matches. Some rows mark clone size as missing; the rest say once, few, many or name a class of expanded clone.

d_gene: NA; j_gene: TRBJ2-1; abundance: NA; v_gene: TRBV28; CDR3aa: CASSLELEVYNEQFF; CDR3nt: TGTGCCAGCAGTTTGGAACTAGAGGTCTACAATGAGCAGTTCTTC
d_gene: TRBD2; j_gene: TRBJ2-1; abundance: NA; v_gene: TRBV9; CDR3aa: CASSLTGTSGSHEQFF; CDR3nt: TGTGCCAGCAGCCTTACCGGGACTAGCGGGAGTCATGAGCAGTTCTTC
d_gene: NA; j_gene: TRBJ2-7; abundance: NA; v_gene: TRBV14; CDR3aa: CASSQGRGWAYEQYF; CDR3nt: TGTGCCAGCAGCCAAGGAAGGGGATGGGCCTACGAGCAGTACTTC
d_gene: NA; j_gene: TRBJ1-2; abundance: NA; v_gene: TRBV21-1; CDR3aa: CASRGARGDGYTF; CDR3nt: TGTGCCAGCAGAGGGGCCCGGGGGGACGGCTACACCTTC
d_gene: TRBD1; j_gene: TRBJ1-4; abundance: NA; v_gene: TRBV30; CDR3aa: CAWGQGAEKLFF; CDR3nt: TGTGCCTGGGGACAGGGGGCCGAAAAACTGTTTTTT
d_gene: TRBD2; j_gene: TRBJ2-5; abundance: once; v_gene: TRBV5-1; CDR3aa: CASSRRGGGFQETQYF; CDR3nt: TGCGCCAGCAGCCGCCGGGGCGGGGGGTTCCAAGAGACCCAGTACTTC
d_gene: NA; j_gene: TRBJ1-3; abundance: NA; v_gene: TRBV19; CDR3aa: CASNKGASMYGTGNTIYF; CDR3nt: TGTGCCAGTAACAAAGGGGCAAGCATGTACGGTACAGGAAACACCATATATTTT
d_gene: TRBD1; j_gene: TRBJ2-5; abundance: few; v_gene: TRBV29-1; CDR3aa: CSVTDRYQETQYF; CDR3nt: TGCAGCGTTACGGACAGGTACCAAGAGACCCAGTACTTC
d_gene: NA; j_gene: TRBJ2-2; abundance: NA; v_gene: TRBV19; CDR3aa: CASSIGSPGELFF; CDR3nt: TGTGCCAGTAGTATAGGTAGCCCCGGGGAGCTGTTTTTT
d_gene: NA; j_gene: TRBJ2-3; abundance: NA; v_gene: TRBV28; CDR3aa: CASSLTRAVDGDTQYF; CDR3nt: TGTGCCAGCAGTTTAACGCGAGCGGTGGATGGCGATACGCAGTATTTT
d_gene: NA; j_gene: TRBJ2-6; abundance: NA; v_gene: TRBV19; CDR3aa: CASTEQGTPGANVLTF; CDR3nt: TGTGCCAGTACCGAACAGGGGACTCCTGGGGCCAACGTCCTGACTTTC
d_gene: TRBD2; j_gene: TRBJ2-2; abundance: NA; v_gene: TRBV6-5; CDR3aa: CASSPGLAEAGELFF; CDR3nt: TGTGCCAGCAGCCCGGGACTAGCGGAGGCCGGGGAGCTGTTTTTT
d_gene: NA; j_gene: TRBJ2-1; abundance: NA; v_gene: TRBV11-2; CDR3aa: CASSLFGSGIYNEQFF; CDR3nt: TGTGCCAGCAGCTTATTTGGTTCAGGGATCTACAATGAGCAGTTCTTC
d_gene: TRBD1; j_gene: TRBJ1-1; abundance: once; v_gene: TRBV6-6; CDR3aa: CASSYSTGGLTEAFF; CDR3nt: TGTGCCAGCAGTTACTCGACAGGGGGCCTGACTGAAGCTTTCTTT
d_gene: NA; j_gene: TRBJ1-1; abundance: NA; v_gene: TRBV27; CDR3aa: CASRPGAGTEAFF; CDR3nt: TGTGCCAGCAGACCAGGGGCGGGCACTGAAGCTTTCTTT
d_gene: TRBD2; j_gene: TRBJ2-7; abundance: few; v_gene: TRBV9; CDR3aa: CASSPLAATYEQYF; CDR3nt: TGTGCCAGCAGCCCACTAGCGGCCACCTACGAGCAGTACTTC
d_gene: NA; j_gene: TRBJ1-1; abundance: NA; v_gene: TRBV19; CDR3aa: CASTTVLNTEAFF; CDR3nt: TGTGCCAGTACCACAGTCCTGAACACTGAAGCTTTCTTT
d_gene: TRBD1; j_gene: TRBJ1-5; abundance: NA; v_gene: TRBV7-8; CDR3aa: CASSLSTGGGNQPQHF; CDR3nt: TGTGCCAGCAGCTTAAGCACAGGGGGTGGCAATCAGCCCCAGCATTTT
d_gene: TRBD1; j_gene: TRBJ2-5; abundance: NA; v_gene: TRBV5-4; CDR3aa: CASSLVGTEETQYF; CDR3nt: TGTGCCAGCAGCTTGGTTGGGACAGAAGAGACCCAGTACTTC
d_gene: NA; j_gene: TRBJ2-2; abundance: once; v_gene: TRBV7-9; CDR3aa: CASSLVAANTGELFF; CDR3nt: TGTGCCAGCAGCTTAGTAGCGGCGAACACCGGGGAGCTGTTTTTT
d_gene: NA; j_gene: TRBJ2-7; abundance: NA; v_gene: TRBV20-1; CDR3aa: CSASKRAYEQYF; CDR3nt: TGCAGTGCTAGTAAGCGAGCCTACGAGCAGTACTTC
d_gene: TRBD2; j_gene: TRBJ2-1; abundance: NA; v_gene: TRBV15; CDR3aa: CATSSGGATYNEQFF; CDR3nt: TGTGCCACCAGCAGCGGGGGGGCCACCTACAATGAGCAGTTCTTC
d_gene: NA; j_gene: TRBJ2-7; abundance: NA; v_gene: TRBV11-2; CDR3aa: CASSLDRAGQYF; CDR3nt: TGTGCCAGCAGCTTGGATCGGGCGGGGCAGTACTTC
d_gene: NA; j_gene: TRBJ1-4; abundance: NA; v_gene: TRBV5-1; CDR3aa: CASSLDGGGNEKLFF; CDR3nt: TGCGCCAGCAGCTTGGATGGGGGAGGGAATGAAAAACTGTTTTTT
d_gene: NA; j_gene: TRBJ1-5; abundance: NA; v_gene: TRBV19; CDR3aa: CASSMARVQPQHF; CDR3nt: TGTGCCAGTAGTATGGCCAGGGTACAGCCCCAGCATTTT
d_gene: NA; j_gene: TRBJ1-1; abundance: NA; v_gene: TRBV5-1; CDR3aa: CASSLLESIGVAEAFF; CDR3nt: TGCGCCAGCAGCTTGCTGGAGTCGATCGGAGTCGCTGAAGCTTTCTTT
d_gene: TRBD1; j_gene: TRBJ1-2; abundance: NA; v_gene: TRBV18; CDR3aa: CASSPQILGQVYGYTF; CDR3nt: TGTGCCAGCTCACCTCAAATACTGGGACAGGTCTATGGCTACACCTTC
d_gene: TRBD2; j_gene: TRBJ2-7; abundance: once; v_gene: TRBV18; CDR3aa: CASSPPAGYLYEQYF; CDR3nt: TGTGCCAGCTCACCACCAGCGGGATACCTCTACGAGCAGTACTTC
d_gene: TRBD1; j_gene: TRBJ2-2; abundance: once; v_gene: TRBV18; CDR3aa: CASSPLDRGLSGELFF; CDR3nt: TGTGCCAGCTCACCACTTGACAGGGGGTTGTCCGGGGAGCTGTTTTTT
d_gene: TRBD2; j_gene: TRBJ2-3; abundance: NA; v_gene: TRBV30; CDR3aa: CAWSMRGGSTDTQYF; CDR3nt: TGTGCCTGGTCCATGCGGGGGGGGAGCACAGATACGCAGTATTTT
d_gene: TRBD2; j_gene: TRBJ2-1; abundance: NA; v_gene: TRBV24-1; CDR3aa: CATGRGGRDEQFF; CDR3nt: TGTGCCACCGGGCGGGGGGGCCGAGATGAGCAGTTCTTC
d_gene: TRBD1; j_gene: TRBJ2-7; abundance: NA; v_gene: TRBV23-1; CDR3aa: CASSQSKFRQGPSYEQYF; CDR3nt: TGCGCCAGCAGTCAATCGAAGTTTCGACAGGGACCTTCCTACGAGCAGTACTTC
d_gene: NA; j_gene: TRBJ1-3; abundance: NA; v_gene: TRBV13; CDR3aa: CASSLLRYSGNTIYF; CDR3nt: TGTGCCAGCAGCTTACTCCGGTACTCTGGAAACACCATATATTTT
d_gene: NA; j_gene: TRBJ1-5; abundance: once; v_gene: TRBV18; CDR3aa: CASSYSNQPQHF; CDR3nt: TGTGCCAGCTCATATAGCAATCAGCCCCAGCATTTT
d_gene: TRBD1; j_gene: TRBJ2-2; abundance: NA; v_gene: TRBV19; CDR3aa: CASRPTLTGETGELFF; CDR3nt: TGTGCCAGTAGGCCTACTTTGACAGGGGAAACCGGGGAGCTGTTTTTT
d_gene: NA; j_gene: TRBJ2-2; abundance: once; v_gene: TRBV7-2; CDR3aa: CASSTSFSGELFF; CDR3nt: TGTGCCAGCAGCACGTCGTTTAGCGGGGAGCTGTTTTTT
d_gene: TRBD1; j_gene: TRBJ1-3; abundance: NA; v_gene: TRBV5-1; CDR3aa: CASSTGQGAISGNTIYF; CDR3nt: TGCGCCAGCAGCACCGGACAGGGGGCAATCTCTGGAAACACCATATATTTT